These T cell receptor beta chains were read from a single sample in a study of cytomegalovirus exposure and HLA in healthy donors. Measured with immunoSEQ multiplex PCR; TCRdb has only the in-frame clones, and not every one. The sample consists of more than 140,000 clones, roughly 75% of them appearing once. The source material was PBMCs. Receptor source: a man aged 35 to 55 in good health and CMV-seronegative. Each CDR3 is given without its conserved first and last residue.

j_gene | v_gene | CDR3aa
TRBJ2-7 | TRBV5-1 | ASSYTSGGACRQY
TRBJ2-7 | TRBV5-1 | ASTLGTGGAEQY
TRBJ1-1 | TRBV15 | ATSRGLGANTEAF
TRBJ2-7 | TRBV5-5 | ASSLLEGGDYEQY
TRBJ2-1 | TRBV5-4 | ASSSWTGLPF
TRBJ2-7 | TRBV28 | ASSKIGQGYEQY
TRBJ1-1 | TRBV7-7 | ASSLTGNTEAF
TRBJ1-1 | TRBV4-1 | ASSQLLPRGQAGPEAF
TRBJ1-1 | TRBV5-6 | ASSLGSNLGAEAF
TRBJ1-1 | TRBV15 | ATSREGLEQPNTEAF
TRBJ1-3 | TRBV5-1 | ASSLFPGTGRPSGGNTIY
TRBJ1-2 | TRBV7-9 | ASSQGQHYGYT
TRBJ2-1 | TRBV18 | ASSPRTDYNEQF
. | TRBV29-1 | SVAGTGVSYEQY
TRBJ1-1 | TRBV6-5 | ASSYQRTQSEAF
TRBJ2-5 | TRBV11-2 | ASSLDDSTQETQY
TRBJ1-6 | TRBV19 | ASSTGQGYESPLH
TRBJ2-7 | TRBV2 | ASGPGQIFYEQY
TRBJ1-1 | TRBV5-1 | ASSYTGQGSYTEAF
TRBJ2-2 | TRBV7-3 | ASSLFLVSSWSNTGELF
TRBJ2-2 | TRBV5-8 | ASSRGTEYTGELF